This TCR beta chain came from a study of cytomegalovirus exposure and HLA in healthy donors. Vbeta (60) and Jbeta (13) primers were used in the PCR. Only in-frame clones appear in the TCRdb table, and some are missing; sequencing was by immunoSEQ multiplex PCR. The sample holds 180,000 or so clones, 80% to 90% seen once. This sequence originates from a man in his late teens or twenties in good health and CMV-seropositive. The sequenced sample consisted of PBMCs.

The CDR3: CASSQVGGSPGELFF. The CDR3 DNA reads as TGTGCCAGCAGCCAAGTCGGGGGATCACCCGGGGAGCTGTTTTTT. This sequence joins TRBV14 and TRBJ2-2; the D gene is possibly TRBD2 (6 bases). The V gene's germline CDR1 is SGHDN and CDR2 FVKESK. V was clipped by 1 base and J by 6 bases, with 12 bases between them. The CDR3 has 15 amino acids.